This T cell receptor (beta chain) was found in a study of cytomegalovirus exposure and HLA in healthy donors. The CDR3 covers 15 residues. Germline V CDR1 and CDR2: LGHNA, YSLEER. V shed 3 bases, J shed 4 bases, and the junction held 5 bases outside the gene matches. Repertoires were generated with immunoSEQ multiplex PCR, while TCRdb's copy carries only in-frame clones and drops some. The sample contains about 140,000 clones, about 80% of which appear only once. The sequenced sample was PBMCs. This chain connects TRBV4-3 to TRBJ1-4, with TRBD1 identical over 7 bases. The TCR sequence derives from a man younger than 45 in good health and CMV-seropositive. The CDR3 is CASSHQTGLNEKLFF. In DNA form, the CDR3 reads TGCGCCAGCAGCCACCAGACAGGGCTTAATGAAAAACTGTTTTTT.